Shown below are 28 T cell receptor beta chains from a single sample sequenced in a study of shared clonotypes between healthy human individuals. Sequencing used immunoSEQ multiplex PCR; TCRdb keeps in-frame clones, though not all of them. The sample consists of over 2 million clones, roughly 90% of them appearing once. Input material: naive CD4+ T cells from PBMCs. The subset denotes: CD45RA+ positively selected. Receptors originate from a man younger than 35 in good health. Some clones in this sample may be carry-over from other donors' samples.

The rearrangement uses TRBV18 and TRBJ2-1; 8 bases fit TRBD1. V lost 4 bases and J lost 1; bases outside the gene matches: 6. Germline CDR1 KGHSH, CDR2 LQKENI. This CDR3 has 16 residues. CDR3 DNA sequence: TGTGCCAGCTCACGGCAACACAGGGGGTCCTACAATGAGCAGTTCTTC. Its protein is CASSRQHRGSYNEQFF.

CDR3: CASSLPGVIGGYTF. CDR3 in DNA: TGTGCCAGCAGTTTACCCGGGGTTATTGGTGGCTACACCTTC. The genes are TRBV28 and TRBJ1-2; D gene uncertain. CDR1 is MDHEN, CDR2 SYDVKM, per germline. Trimming removed 2 bases at V and 7 bases at J, with 14 bases between. This CDR3 contains 14 residues.

The CDR3 coding sequence is TGTGCCAGTAGTAATAGGCTAGCGGGATATAAAGAGACCCAGTACTTC. Amino acids: CASSNRLAGYKETQYF. The J gene is TRBJ2-5, the V gene TRBV19, with 9 bases fitting TRBD2. The CDR3 extends over 16 amino acids. V trimming: 4 bases; J trimming: 3 bases; junction bases outside the gene matches: 9. From germline, CDR1 is LNHDA and CDR2 SQIVND (reference sequence).

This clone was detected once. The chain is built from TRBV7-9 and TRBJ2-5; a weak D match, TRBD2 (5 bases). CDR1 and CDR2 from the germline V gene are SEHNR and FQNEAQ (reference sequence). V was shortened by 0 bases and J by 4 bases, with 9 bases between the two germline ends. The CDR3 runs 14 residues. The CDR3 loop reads CASSLAYGGETQYF. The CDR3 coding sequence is TGTGCCAGCAGCTTAGCCTATGGAGGAGAGACCCAGTACTTC.

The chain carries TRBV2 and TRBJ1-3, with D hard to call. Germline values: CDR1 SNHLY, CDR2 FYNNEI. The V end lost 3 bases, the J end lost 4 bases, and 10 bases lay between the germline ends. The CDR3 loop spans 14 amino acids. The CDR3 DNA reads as TGTGCCAGCAGTGAGATAGTACGGGGAAACACCATATATTTT. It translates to CASSEIVRGNTIYF.

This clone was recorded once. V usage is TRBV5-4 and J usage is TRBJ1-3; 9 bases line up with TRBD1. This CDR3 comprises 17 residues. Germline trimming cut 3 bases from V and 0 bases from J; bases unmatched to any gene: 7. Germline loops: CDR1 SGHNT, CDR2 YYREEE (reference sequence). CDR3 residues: CASSSGTGLGSGNTIYF. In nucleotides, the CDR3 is TGTGCCAGCAGCTCAGGGACAGGGCTGGGCTCTGGAAACACCATATATTTT.

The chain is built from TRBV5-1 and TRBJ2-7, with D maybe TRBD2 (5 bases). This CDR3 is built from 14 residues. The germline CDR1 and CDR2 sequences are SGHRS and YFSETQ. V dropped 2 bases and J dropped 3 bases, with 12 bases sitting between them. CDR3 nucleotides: TGCGCCAGCAGCTTTGGACCGGGAAGCTACGAGCAGTACTTC. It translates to CASSFGPGSYEQYF.

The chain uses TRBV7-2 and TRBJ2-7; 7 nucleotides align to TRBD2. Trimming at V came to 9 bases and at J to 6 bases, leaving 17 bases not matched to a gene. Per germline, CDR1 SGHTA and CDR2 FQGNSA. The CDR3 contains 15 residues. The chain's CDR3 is CASSPGLLQRLEQYF. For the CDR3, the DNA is TGTGCCAGTTCGCCGGGACTACTCCAACGACTCGAGCAGTACTTC.

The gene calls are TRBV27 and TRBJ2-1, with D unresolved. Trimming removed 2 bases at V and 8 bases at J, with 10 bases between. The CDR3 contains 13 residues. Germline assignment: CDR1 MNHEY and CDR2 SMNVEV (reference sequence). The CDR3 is CASSLEWSDEQFF. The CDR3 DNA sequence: TGTGCCAGCAGTTTAGAGTGGAGCGATGAGCAGTTCTTC.

CDR3 nucleotide sequence: TGTGCCACCAGCGGGAGGGCCCGAGAGACCCAGTACTTC. Translating it yields CATSGRARETQYF. V and J are TRBV28 and TRBJ2-5, with 10 bases that match TRBD2. The V gene's germline CDR1 is MDHEN and CDR2 SYDVKM. With 10 bases clipped from V and 4 bases from J, the junction kept 6 bases outside the gene matches. The CDR3 covers 13 residues.

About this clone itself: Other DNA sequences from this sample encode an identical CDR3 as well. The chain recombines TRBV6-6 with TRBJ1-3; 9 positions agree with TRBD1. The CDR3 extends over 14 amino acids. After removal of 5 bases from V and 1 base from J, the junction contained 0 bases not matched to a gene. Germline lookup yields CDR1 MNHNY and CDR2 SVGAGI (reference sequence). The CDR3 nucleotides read TGTGCCAGCAGTGGGACAGGGTCTGGAAACACCATATATTTT. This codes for CASSGTGSGNTIYF.

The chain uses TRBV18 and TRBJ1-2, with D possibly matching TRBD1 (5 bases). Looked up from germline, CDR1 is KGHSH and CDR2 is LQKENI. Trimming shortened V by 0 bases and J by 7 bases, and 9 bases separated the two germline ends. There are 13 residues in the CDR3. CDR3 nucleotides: TGTGCCAGCTCACCACCGGGACGGTCTGGCTACACCTTC. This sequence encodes CASSPPGRSGYTF.

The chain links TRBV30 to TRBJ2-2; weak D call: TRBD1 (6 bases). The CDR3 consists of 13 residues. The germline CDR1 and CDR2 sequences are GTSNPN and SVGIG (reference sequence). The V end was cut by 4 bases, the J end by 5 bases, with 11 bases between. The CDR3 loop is CAWTYRETGELFF. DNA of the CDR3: TGTGCCTGGACCTACAGGGAGACCGGGGAGCTGTTTTTT.

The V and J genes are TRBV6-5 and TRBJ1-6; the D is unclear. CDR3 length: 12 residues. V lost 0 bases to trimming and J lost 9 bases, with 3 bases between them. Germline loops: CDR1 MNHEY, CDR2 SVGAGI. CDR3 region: CASSYSSSPLHF. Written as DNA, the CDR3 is TGTGCCAGCAGTTACTCCAGTTCACCCCTCCACTTT.

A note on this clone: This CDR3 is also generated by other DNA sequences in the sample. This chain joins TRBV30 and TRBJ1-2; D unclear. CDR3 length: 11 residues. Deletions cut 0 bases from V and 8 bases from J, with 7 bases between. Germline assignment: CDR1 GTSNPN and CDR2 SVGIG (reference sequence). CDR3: CAWSVLRGYTF. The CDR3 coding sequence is TGTGCCTGGAGTGTATTGAGGGGCTACACCTTC.

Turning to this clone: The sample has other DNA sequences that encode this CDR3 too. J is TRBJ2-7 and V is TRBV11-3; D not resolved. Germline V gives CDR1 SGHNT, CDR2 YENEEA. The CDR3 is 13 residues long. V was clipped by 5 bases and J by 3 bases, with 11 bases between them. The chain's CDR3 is CASSPRSGYEQYF. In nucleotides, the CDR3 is TGTGCCAGCAGCCCCCGGAGTGGCTACGAGCAGTACTTC.

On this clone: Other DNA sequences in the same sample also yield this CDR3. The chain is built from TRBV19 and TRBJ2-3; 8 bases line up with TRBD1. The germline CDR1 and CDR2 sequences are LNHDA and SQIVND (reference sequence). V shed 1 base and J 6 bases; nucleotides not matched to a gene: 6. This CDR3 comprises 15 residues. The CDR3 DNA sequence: TGTGCCAGTAGTATAGCTGGGCAGGGGGCTGATACGCAGTATTTT. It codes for CASSIAGQGADTQYF.

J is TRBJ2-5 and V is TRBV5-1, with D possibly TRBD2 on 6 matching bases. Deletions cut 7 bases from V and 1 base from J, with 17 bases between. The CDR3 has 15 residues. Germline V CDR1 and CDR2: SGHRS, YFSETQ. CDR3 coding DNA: TGCGCCAGCGAGCCGGGGGTGGCTTCCCAAGAGACCCAGTACTTC. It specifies CASEPGVASQETQYF.

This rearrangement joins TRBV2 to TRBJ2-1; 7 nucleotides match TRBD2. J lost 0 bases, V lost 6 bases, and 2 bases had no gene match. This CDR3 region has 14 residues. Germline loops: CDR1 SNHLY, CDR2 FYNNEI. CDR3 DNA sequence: TGTGCCAGCAGGGGACTAACCTCCTACAATGAGCAGTTCTTC. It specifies CASRGLTSYNEQFF.

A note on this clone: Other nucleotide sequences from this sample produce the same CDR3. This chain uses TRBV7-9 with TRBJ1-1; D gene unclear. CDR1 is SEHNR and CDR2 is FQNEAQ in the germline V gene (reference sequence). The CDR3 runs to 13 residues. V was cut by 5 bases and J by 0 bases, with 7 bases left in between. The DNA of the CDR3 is TGTGCCAGCAGCCTAACCTTGAACACTGAAGCTTTCTTT. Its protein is CASSLTLNTEAFF.

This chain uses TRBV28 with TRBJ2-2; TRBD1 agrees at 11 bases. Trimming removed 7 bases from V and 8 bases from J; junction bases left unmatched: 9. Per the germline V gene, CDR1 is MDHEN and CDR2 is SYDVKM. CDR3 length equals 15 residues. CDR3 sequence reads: CASKGGTGGTGELFF. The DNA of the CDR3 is TGTGCCAGCAAGGGAGGGACAGGGGGAACGGGGGAGCTGTTTTTT.

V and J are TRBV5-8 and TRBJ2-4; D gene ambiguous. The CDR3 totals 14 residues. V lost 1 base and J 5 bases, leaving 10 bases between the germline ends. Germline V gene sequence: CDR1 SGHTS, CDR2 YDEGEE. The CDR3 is CASSLYTPQNIQYF. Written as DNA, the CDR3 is TGTGCCAGCAGCTTGTATACACCGCAAAACATTCAGTACTTC.

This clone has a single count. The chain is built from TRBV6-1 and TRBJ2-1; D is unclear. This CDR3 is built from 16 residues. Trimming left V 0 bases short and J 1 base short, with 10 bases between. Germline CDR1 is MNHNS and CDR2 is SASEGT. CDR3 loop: CASSEARSISYNEQFF. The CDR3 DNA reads TGTGCCAGCAGTGAAGCCAGAAGCATTTCCTACAATGAGCAGTTCTTC.

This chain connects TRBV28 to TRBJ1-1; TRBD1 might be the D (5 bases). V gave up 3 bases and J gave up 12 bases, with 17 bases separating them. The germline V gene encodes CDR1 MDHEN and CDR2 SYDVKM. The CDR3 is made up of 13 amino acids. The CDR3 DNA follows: TGTGCCAGCAGTTTGTCAGACCGACAGAGAACTTTCTTT. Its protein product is CASSLSDRQRTFF.

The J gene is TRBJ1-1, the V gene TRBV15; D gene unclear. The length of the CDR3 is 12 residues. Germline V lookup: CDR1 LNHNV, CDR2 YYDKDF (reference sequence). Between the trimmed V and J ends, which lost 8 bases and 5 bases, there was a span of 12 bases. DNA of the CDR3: TGTGCCACCTTCCGGGTGAGGACTGAAGCTTTCTTT. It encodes CATFRVRTEAFF.

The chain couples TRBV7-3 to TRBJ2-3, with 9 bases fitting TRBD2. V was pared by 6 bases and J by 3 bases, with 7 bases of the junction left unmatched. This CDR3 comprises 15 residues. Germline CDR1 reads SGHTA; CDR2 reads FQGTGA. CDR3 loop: CASRQGLAPTDTQYF. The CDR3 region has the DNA TGTGCCAGCAGGCAGGGACTAGCTCCTACAGATACGCAGTATTTT.

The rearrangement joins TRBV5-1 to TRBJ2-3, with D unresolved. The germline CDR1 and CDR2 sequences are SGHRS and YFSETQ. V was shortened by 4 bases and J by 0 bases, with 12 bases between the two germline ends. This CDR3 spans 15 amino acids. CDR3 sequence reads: CASSPPGGSTDTQYF. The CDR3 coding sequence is TGCGCCAGCAGCCCCCCAGGTGGTAGCACAGATACGCAGTATTTT.

The DNA of the CDR3 is TGCAGCGTTTCTGTCGGAGTTGGACGCAATCAGCCCCAGCATTTT. Encoded protein: CSVSVGVGRNQPQHF. The V and J genes are TRBV29-1 and TRBJ1-5; D is uncertain. The CDR3 runs 15 residues. CDR1 and CDR2 (germline): SQVTM, ANQGSEA. The V gene lost 5 bases and the J gene lost 2 bases, with 16 bases spanning the gap.